The source of this T cell receptor beta chain is a study of blood T cell repertoires in COVID-19. The overall study: Both acute and convalescent COVID-19 samples were obtained from the United States, Italy and Spain.

The CDR3 consists of 15 residues. Germline CDR1 MNHEY, CDR2 SVGEGT. The trim removed 4 bases at V and 3 bases at J, leaving 4 bases unmatched. TCRdb keeps only in-frame clones here, not all; method: immunoSEQ multiplex PCR. The sample shows about 78,000 clones, roughly nine tenths of them seen only once. This chain connects TRBV6-2 or TRBV6-3 to TRBJ2-1, with 9 bases aligning to TRBD1. Sequenced material: peripheral blood. The source is a man over 45 with active or convalescent COVID-19. The CDR3 sequence is CASSWGQGSYNEQFF. The CDR3 DNA reads as TGTGCCAGCAGTTGGGGACAGGGAAGCTACAATGAGCAGTTCTTC.